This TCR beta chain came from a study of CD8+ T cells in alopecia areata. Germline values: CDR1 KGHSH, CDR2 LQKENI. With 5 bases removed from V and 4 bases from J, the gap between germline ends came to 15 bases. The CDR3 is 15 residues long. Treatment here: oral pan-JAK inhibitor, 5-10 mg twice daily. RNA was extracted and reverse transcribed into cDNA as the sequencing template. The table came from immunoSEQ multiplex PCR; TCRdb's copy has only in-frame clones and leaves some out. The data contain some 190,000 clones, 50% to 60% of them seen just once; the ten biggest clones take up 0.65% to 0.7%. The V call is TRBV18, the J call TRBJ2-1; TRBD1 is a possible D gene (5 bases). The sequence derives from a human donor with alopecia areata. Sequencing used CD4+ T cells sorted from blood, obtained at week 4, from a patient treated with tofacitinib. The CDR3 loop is CASSLNRQTYNEQFF. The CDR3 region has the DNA TGTGCCAGCTCATTAAATCGACAGACGTACAATGAGCAGTTCTTC.